The 4 T cell receptor beta chains reported below all come from one sample, sequenced in a study of radiotherapy plus CTLA-4 blockade in lung cancer. Libraries were prepared by immunoSEQ multiplex PCR; TCRdb keeps only in-frame clonotypes and omits some of them. There are some 64,000 clones in the sample; roughly 76% occur only once, and approximately 15% lies in the top ten. The sequences come from peripheral blood, collected from a patient treated with radiotherapy plus ipilimumab. Every receptor here comes from a human donor with non-small cell lung cancer whose response to radiotherapy plus ipilimumab could not be evaluated. Some clones in this sample may be carry-over from other donors' samples.

The V and J genes are TRBV10-3 and TRBJ1-2, with D perhaps TRBD1 (6 bases). Trimming took 8 bases from V and 2 from J, leaving 15 bases between them. The CDR3 has 14 amino acids. The germline V gene has CDR1 ENHRY and CDR2 SYGVKD. In DNA, the CDR3 is TGTGCCATCTTGAACAGGGAAGGGAACTATGGCTACACCTTC. Residues: CAILNREGNYGYTF.

The CDR3 DNA sequence: TGTGCCAGCAGCGTAGGCAGGGGCACCGGGGAGCTGTTTTTT. Its translation: CASSVGRGTGELFF. This sequence joins TRBV9 and TRBJ2-2; D is perhaps TRBD1 (6 bases). Germline lookup yields CDR1 SGDLS and CDR2 YYNGEE. V lost 0 bases and J 4 bases, leaving 7 bases between the germline ends. CDR3 length equals 14 residues.

This clone was counted between two and nine times. V and J are TRBV10-1 and TRBJ2-5; D unclear. Germline V gene data show CDR1 as WNHNN and CDR2 as SYGVQD (reference sequence). The V end was cut by 0 bases, the J end by 5 bases, with 13 bases between. CDR3 length: 15 amino acids. The CDR3 DNA is TGCGCCAGCAGTGAGTCGGAAGTACCGAGGGAGACCCAGTACTTC. Its translation: CASSESEVPRETQYF.

CDR3 in amino acids: CASSQDGRTEETQYF. For the CDR3, the DNA is TGCGCCAGCAGCCAAGATGGAAGGACAGAAGAGACCCAGTACTTC. The chain joins TRBV4-1 to TRBJ2-5; maybe TRBD1 (6 bases). Deletions cut 0 bases from V and 3 bases from J, with 11 bases between. The CDR3 has 15 residues. The germline CDR1 and CDR2 sequences are MGHRA and YSYEKL.